This T cell receptor beta chain emerged from a study of OX40 agonist ivuxolimab in advanced cancers. Overall study findings and caveats: Normalized expansion of T-cell clones was also low for some nonresponders.

Generated by immunoSEQ multiplex PCR, the TCRdb table keeps only in-frame clones and is missing some. This table holds more than 70,000 clones, approximately 91% found once. The CDR3 is made up of 14 amino acids. Per germline, CDR1 SGHTA and CDR2 FQGNSA. V was pared by 1 base and J by 9 bases, with 13 bases between. A remark on this clone: Its antigen is still unknown.

This receptor was obtained from an adult with an advanced solid tumor such as melanoma, head and neck, liver or kidney cancer. The material sequenced was CD4+ or CD8+ T cells sorted from blood, taken in a trial of the OX40 agonist ivuxolimab. The chain has TRBV7-2 and TRBJ1-5, with D perhaps matching TRBD1 (5 bases). CDR3 sequence: CASSLGDGAGPQHF. In nucleotides, the CDR3 is TGTGCCAGCAGCTTAGGGGACGGGGCAGGGCCCCAGCATTTT. The complete variable domain, with remaining parts taken from reference TRBV7-2 and TRBJ1-5, reads GAGVSQSPSNKVTEKGKDVELRCDPISGHTALYWYRQSLGQGLEFLIYFQGNSAPDKSGLPSDRFSAERTGGSVSTLTIQRTQQEDSAVYLCASSLGDGAGPQHFGDGTRLSIL.